The 19 T cell receptor beta chains reported below all come from one sample, sequenced in a study of cytomegalovirus exposure and HLA in healthy donors. This PCR relied on a set of 60 Vbeta primers and 13 Jbeta primers. The table came from immunoSEQ multiplex PCR; TCRdb's copy has only in-frame clones and leaves some out. The sample lists fewer than 250,000 clones, 87% occurring once. Sequencing used PBMCs. The receptor set was obtained from a boy between 2 and 10 years old in good health and CMV-seronegative.

The rearrangement uses TRBV18 and TRBJ1-5; 7 bases are a match to TRBD1. The CDR3 runs 16 residues. The germline gives CDR1 KGHSH, CDR2 LQKENI. Unmatched junction bases numbered 9, after V lost 2 bases and J lost 5 bases. This CDR3 reads CASSPRQGRKDQPQHF. For the CDR3, the DNA is TGTGCCAGCTCACCAAGACAGGGTAGGAAGGATCAGCCCCAGCATTTT.

The gene calls are TRBV7-3 and TRBJ2-6; tentative D call: TRBD1 (5 bases). The V end was cut by 4 bases, the J end by 0 bases, with 13 bases between. CDR3 length: 17 residues. Germline CDR1 SGHTA, CDR2 FQGTGA. CDR3 sequence: CASSSKTALSGANVLTF. CDR3 bases: TGTGCCAGCAGCTCCAAGACAGCTCTCTCTGGGGCCAACGTCCTGACTTTC.

A few counts support this clone. The chain has TRBV5-1 and TRBJ1-1; D is possibly TRBD1 (5 bases). This CDR3 comprises 13 residues. With 7 bases removed from V and 1 base from J, the gap between germline ends came to 11 bases. Germline V gene sequence: CDR1 SGHRS, CDR2 YFSETQ. DNA of the CDR3: TGCGCCAGCTCCCGAGACAGGAACACTGAAGCTTTCTTT. Its translation is CASSRDRNTEAFF.

DNA for the CDR3: TGTGCCAGCAGTATTAGTAACGGGGATACGCAGTATTTT. Translating it yields CASSISNGDTQYF. The rearrangement joins TRBV6-1 to TRBJ2-3; D gene unclear. Per the germline V gene, CDR1 is MNHNS and CDR2 is SASEGT. CDR3 length: 13 amino acids. The V end was cut by 5 bases, the J end by 6 bases, with 12 bases between.

The rearrangement joins TRBV19 to TRBJ2-7; 16 bases match TRBD2. The V gene end was trimmed by 5 bases and the J gene end by 0 bases; junction bases not matched to a gene: 7. Germline V gives CDR1 LNHDA, CDR2 SQIVND (reference sequence). The CDR3 has 18 amino acids. The CDR3 sequence is CASSGTSGRDTHSYEQYF. CDR3 bases: TGTGCCAGTAGTGGGACTAGCGGGAGGGACACACACTCCTACGAGCAGTACTTC. Full variable domain (rest looked up from reference TRBV19 and TRBJ2-7): DGGITQSPKYLFRKEGQNVTLSCEQNLNHDAMYWYRQDPGQGLRLIYYSQIVNDFQKGDIAEGYSVSREKKESFPLTVTSAQKNPTAFYLCASSGTSGRDTHSYEQYFGPGTRLTVT.

This rearrangement joins TRBV5-5 to TRBJ2-7; 7 bases align to TRBD1. Trimming took 4 bases from V and 4 from J; bases not matched to a gene: 11. CDR1 is SGHKS and CDR2 is YYEKEE in the germline V gene (reference sequence). The CDR3 is made up of 15 amino acids. In DNA, the CDR3 is TGTGCCAGCAGCACTCAGACAGGGCGGAGGTACGAGCAGTACTTC. It specifies CASSTQTGRRYEQYF.

The chain links TRBV7-9 to TRBJ1-1, with unresolved D. Trimming left V 4 bases short and J 1 base short, with 13 bases between. The germline V gene has CDR1 SEHNR and CDR2 FQNEAQ (reference sequence). CDR3 length: 15 amino acids. Written as DNA, the CDR3 is TGTGCCAGCAGCTCGCATGCCGGAGAGAACACTGAAGCTTTCTTT. It encodes CASSSHAGENTEAFF. Full variable domain (outside the CDR3, taken from reference TRBV7-9 and TRBJ1-1): DTGVSQNPRHKITKRGQNVTFRCDPISEHNRLYWYRQTLGQGPEFLTYFQNEAQLEKSRLLSDRFSAERPKGSFSTLEIQRTEQGDSAMYLCASSSHAGENTEAFFGQGTRLTVV.

This rearrangement joins TRBV19 to TRBJ2-6, with 7 bases aligning to TRBD1. Germline loops: CDR1 LNHDA, CDR2 SQIVND (reference sequence). The CDR3 has 19 residues. Trimming took 5 bases from V and 0 from J; bases not matched to a gene: 13. In DNA, the CDR3 is TGTGCCAGTAGTGGAAAGGAGACAGGGCTGTTCTCTGGGGCCAACGTCCTGACTTTC. Encoded protein: CASSGKETGLFSGANVLTF.

This chain links TRBV6-5 with TRBJ1-4, with no clear D. The CDR3 is made up of 14 amino acids. Germline V gene lookup returns CDR1 MNHEY and CDR2 SVGAGI. Between the trimmed V and J ends, which lost 6 bases and 3 bases, there was a span of 11 bases. CDR3 amino acids: CASRPQPANEKLFF. The CDR3 nucleotides are TGTGCCAGCAGGCCACAGCCAGCTAATGAAAAACTGTTTTTT.

The V call is TRBV27, the J call TRBJ1-1; D ambiguous. Germline-derived CDR1 and CDR2 are MNHEY and SMNVEV (reference sequence). The CDR3 extends over 13 amino acids. V lost 11 bases to trimming and J lost 5 bases, with 18 bases between them. CDR3: CARECRPETEAFF. The CDR3 nucleotides are TGTGCCCGCGAATGCCGGCCGGAGACTGAAGCTTTCTTT.

The chain joins TRBV19 to TRBJ1-1, with D possibly TRBD1 on 5 matching bases. V lost 4 bases to trimming and J lost 4 bases, with 10 bases between them. The length of the CDR3 is 13 residues. CDR1 and CDR2 (germline): LNHDA, SQIVND (reference sequence). The CDR3 loop reads CASSTGVGTEAFF. In DNA, the CDR3 is TGTGCCAGTAGTACGGGGGTAGGCACTGAAGCTTTCTTT.

The J gene is TRBJ2-1, the V gene TRBV28, with TRBD2 matching over 7 bases. The CDR3 contains 14 residues. With V trimmed by 10 bases and J by 4 bases, 10 bases remained unmatched. From germline, CDR1 is MDHEN and CDR2 SYDVKM. This CDR3 reads CATTRRELYNEQFF. CDR3 nucleotide sequence: TGTGCCACCACGAGGCGGGAGCTTTACAATGAGCAGTTCTTC.

The chain combines TRBV5-1 with TRBJ2-1, with 7 bases aligning to TRBD2. With V trimmed by 1 base and J by 8 bases, 9 bases remained unmatched. The CDR3 sequence is 15 residues long. The germline V gene has CDR1 SGHRS and CDR2 YFSETQ. CDR3 coding DNA: TGCGCCAGCAGCTTGATTGCGGGAGATGGGGATGAGCAGTTCTTC. This sequence encodes CASSLIAGDGDEQFF.

The genes are TRBV5-8 and TRBJ1-3; maybe TRBD1 (6 bases). V was trimmed by 1 base and J by 4 bases, leaving 12 bases between them. Germline V gene lookup returns CDR1 SGHTS and CDR2 YDEGEE. This CDR3 is 15 amino acids long. The CDR3 sequence: CASSLTGSVGNTIYF. CDR3 coding DNA: TGTGCCAGCAGCTTGACAGGGTCGGTCGGAAACACCATATATTTT.

This clone was recorded once. The rearrangement joins TRBV6-5 to TRBJ2-2; 7 bases map to TRBD1. Germline V lookup: CDR1 MNHEY, CDR2 SVGAGI. Trimming at V came to 4 bases and at J to 4 bases, leaving 6 bases not matched to a gene. This CDR3 is 15 amino acids long. CDR3 region: CASSSDRVRTGELFF. The CDR3 nucleotides are TGTGCCAGCAGTTCCGACAGGGTGCGCACCGGGGAGCTGTTTTTT.

As DNA, the CDR3 is TGTGCCAGCAGCCAATGGAGCTCGAGGTCAGAAGCCCGAACCTACGAGCAGTACTTC. This codes for CASSQWSSRSEARTYEQYF. The V call is TRBV14, the J call TRBJ2-7, with unresolved D. The CDR3 runs to 19 residues. CDR1 and CDR2 from the germline V gene are SGHDN and FVKESK. V was pared by 2 bases and J by 2 bases, with 25 bases between.

The rearrangement joins TRBV5-1 to TRBJ2-3, with 9 bases that match TRBD2. V was clipped by 2 bases and J by 0 bases; unmatched bases: 4. The CDR3 sequence is 16 residues long. Germline loops: CDR1 SGHRS, CDR2 YFSETQ. This CDR3 reads CASSFEAGGSTDTQYF. Written as DNA, the CDR3 is TGCGCCAGCAGCTTCGAAGCGGGGGGCAGCACAGATACGCAGTATTTT.

The rearrangement uses TRBV9 and TRBJ2-3; 7 nucleotides match TRBD2. The CDR3 is 16 residues long. Germline-derived CDR1 and CDR2 are SGDLS and YYNGEE. The V and J ends lost 4 bases and 1 base, in that order; junction bases with no gene match: 9. The CDR3 loop reads CASSPREGSRTDTQYF. For the CDR3, the DNA is TGTGCCAGCAGCCCAAGGGAGGGATCCCGCACAGATACGCAGTATTTT.

This chain connects TRBV4-1 to TRBJ2-2; 11 bases are shared with TRBD1. The trim removed 0 bases at V and 7 bases at J, leaving 4 bases unmatched. The CDR3 extends over 16 amino acids. Germline CDR1 is MGHRA and CDR2 is YSYEKL. The CDR3 DNA reads TGCGCCAGCAGCCAAGAGGGGACAGGGGGGAGCGGGGAGCTGTTTTTT. Protein: CASSQEGTGGSGELFF.